Below, one TCR beta chain is given with its context. What it binds is not known. The source of the sample is a study of T cell responses to AZD1222 COVID-19 vaccine. Some clones are missing from TCRdb's copy, which holds only in-frame ones; the method was immunoSEQ multiplex PCR. In the table there are 140,000 to 150,000 clones, about 92% of which are singletons. The germline V gene encodes CDR1 SGHVT and CDR2 SQSDAQ. V shed 1 base and J 6 bases; nucleotides not matched to a gene: 6. CDR3 length: 16 amino acids. Points from the study as a whole: Clonal diversity may have been underestimated in mostly white British donors. The study identified only six AZD1222 recipients as seropositive at baseline. The reported proportion of spike-specific TCRs targeting unmutated variant regions was nearly half.

This sample comprised peripheral blood, obtained after recovery from COVID-19. V is TRBV7-4 and J is TRBJ2-3; 11 positions agree with TRBD2. The sequence was obtained from an adult who had recovered from COVID-19. The CDR3 spells CASSLVAGGPEDTQYF. The CDR3 region has the DNA TGTGCCAGCAGCTTAGTAGCGGGAGGGCCGGAGGATACGCAGTATTTT.